Each of the 26 T cell receptor beta chains below was sequenced from the same sample in a study of T-cell reconstitution after alpha-beta-depleted transplantation in children. A TCRbeta library incorporating unique molecular identifiers was prepared. Each CDR3 protein gets one entry after TCRdb re-called the PCR reads with MiXCR. Among some 72,000 distinct CDR3 sequences listed, about 7% were seen once. This specimen was PBMCs from the stem cell graft donor, taken from the stem cell graft. The receptors were sampled from a human donor who donated a stem cell graft to a child with acute lymphoblastic leukemia.

This clonotype was picked up many times. The chain is built from TRBV12-3 or TRBV12-4 and TRBJ2-3; 7 bases fit TRBD2. This CDR3 region has 15 residues. The junction had 5 bases not matched to a gene; V was cut back by 3 bases and J by 2 bases. The CDR3 protein is CASSLSTSATDTQYF. CDR3 coding DNA: TGTGCCAGCAGTTTGAGCACTAGCGCCACAGATACGCAGTATTTT.

The V gene is TRBV6-4, the J gene TRBJ2-3, with TRBD2 matching 9 bases. There are 14 residues in the CDR3. Germline assignment: CDR1 MRHNA and CDR2 SNTAGT. V was pared by 8 bases and J by 4 bases, with 7 bases of the junction left unmatched. This CDR3 reads CASGGAGGSDTQYF. Here the CDR3 DNA reads TGTGCCAGCGGGGGGGCGGGAGGGTCAGATACGCAGTATTTT.

This clonotype was detected many times. This sequence joins TRBV20-1 and TRBJ2-3; no firm D call. Trimming left V 0 bases short and J 4 bases short, with 17 bases between. The CDR3 runs 16 residues. CDR1 and CDR2 from the germline V gene are DFQATT and SNEGSKA (reference sequence). CDR3 bases: TGCAGTGCTAGAGAAGAAAGTATTGGTCCCGCAGATACGCAGTATTTT. Protein sequence: CSAREESIGPADTQYF.

At least ten counts were recorded for this clonotype. This chain links TRBV6-5 with TRBJ1-6; unclear D gene. Germline CDR1 is MNHEY and CDR2 is SVGAGI. V lost 0 bases and J lost 0, with 6 bases in between. The CDR3 totals 16 residues. The CDR3 protein is CASSYSESSYNSPLHF. CDR3 sequence (DNA): TGTGCCAGCAGTTACTCCGAGAGCTCCTATAATTCACCCCTCCACTTT.

The V and J genes are TRBV19 and TRBJ1-2, with D perhaps matching TRBD1 (6 bases). The CDR3 is 18 amino acids. Germline loops: CDR1 LNHDA, CDR2 SQIVND (reference sequence). Trimming shortened V by 7 bases and J by 0 bases, and 24 bases separated the two germline ends. CDR3 coding DNA: TGTGCCAGTACCCACAAGGGGGGGCCGGGGATGGCTAACTATGGCTACACCTTC. Its translation is CASTHKGGPGMANYGYTF.

The V and J genes are TRBV7-2 and TRBJ2-7; 11 bases are shared with TRBD2. The CDR3 consists of 14 residues. Germline values: CDR1 SGHTA, CDR2 FQGNSA. Trimming at V came to 5 bases and at J to 4 bases, leaving 4 bases not matched to a gene. The CDR3 sequence: CASSPSSGGYEQYF. DNA for the CDR3: TGTGCCAGCAGCCCTTCTAGCGGGGGGTACGAGCAGTACTTC. The whole variable domain, remainder taken from reference TRBV7-2 and TRBJ2-7, is GAGVSQSPSNKVTEKGKDVELRCDPISGHTALYWYRQSLGQGLEFLIYFQGNSAPDKSGLPSDRFSAERTGGSVSTLTIQRTQQEDSAVYLCASSPSSGGYEQYFGPGTRLTVT.

This clonotype was detected ten times or more. This chain joins TRBV5-1 and TRBJ2-1; D perhaps matches TRBD2 (6 bases). V dropped 4 bases and J dropped 6 bases, with 14 bases sitting between them. Germline V gene sequence: CDR1 SGHRS, CDR2 YFSETQ. The CDR3 covers 14 residues. CDR3 region: CASSPGSPVNEQFF. The CDR3 DNA reads TGCGCCAGCAGCCCCGGGAGTCCAGTCAATGAGCAGTTCTTC.

The chain has TRBV19 and TRBJ2-4; weak D call: TRBD2 (6 bases). The CDR3 is 14 amino acids. Trimming cost V 1 base and J 8 bases, with 12 bases left between them. Germline CDR1 and CDR2: LNHDA and SQIVND (reference sequence). CDR3 protein: CASSIAGGADIQYF. CDR3 bases: TGTGCCAGTAGTATAGCCGGAGGGGCGGACATTCAGTACTTC.

This clonotype was detected many times. This sequence joins TRBV20-1 and TRBJ1-5; TRBD1 aligns across 8 bases. CDR3 length: 14 amino acids. Germline CDR1 DFQATT, CDR2 SNEGSKA (reference sequence). The junction had 12 bases not matched to a gene; V was cut back by 6 bases and J by 8 bases. In DNA, the CDR3 is TGCAGTGCCACACAGGGGGATGAATCAAAGCCCCAGCATTTT. It specifies CSATQGDESKPQHF.

At least ten counts were recorded for this clonotype. CDR3 protein: CASSGGTGGTYEQYF. CDR3 nucleotide sequence: TGTGCCAGCAGTGGCGGGACAGGGGGAACCTACGAGCAGTACTTC. This chain links TRBV2 with TRBJ2-7; 11 bases line up with TRBD1. The CDR3 contains 15 residues. In germline, CDR1 is SNHLY, CDR2 FYNNEI. V dropped 4 bases and J dropped 2; count of bases not matched to a gene: 4.

The gene calls are TRBV5-5 and TRBJ2-1; no firm D call. Germline V gene lookup returns CDR1 SGHKS and CDR2 YYEKEE (reference sequence). The germline V and J ends were trimmed by 0 bases and 7 bases, with 5 bases remaining between them. The CDR3 contains 12 residues. This CDR3 is CASSLGQNEQFF. DNA for the CDR3: TGTGCCAGCAGCTTGGGGCAGAATGAGCAGTTCTTC.

V gene TRBV6-2 or TRBV6-3 combines with J gene TRBJ2-5; D uncertain. Germline assignment: CDR1 MNHEY and CDR2 SVGEGT. Trimming shortened V by 4 bases and J by 5 bases, and 14 bases separated the two germline ends. The CDR3 runs 14 residues. CDR3 loop: CASSSVDRVETQYF. CDR3 bases: TGTGCCAGCAGTTCCGTGGATCGGGTGGAGACCCAGTACTTC.

V gene TRBV23-1 combines with J gene TRBJ2-7, with D hard to call. TRBV23-1 is designated an ORF whose function remains uncertain. The V gene lost 0 bases and the J gene lost 3 bases, with 9 bases spanning the gap. This CDR3 is built from 14 residues. Written as DNA, the CDR3 is TGCGCCAGCAGTCAATCCCGGCAGTACTACGAGCAGTACTTC. As protein: CASSQSRQYYEQYF.

At least ten counts were recorded for this clonotype. The chain recombines TRBV28 with TRBJ1-2; TRBD1 aligns across 7 bases. The J segment lost 8 bases and the V segment lost 4 bases, leaving 7 bases of the junction unmatched. Germline-derived CDR1 and CDR2 are MDHEN and SYDVKM. This CDR3 contains 13 residues. CDR3 amino acids: CASSSQGLHGYTF. CDR3 DNA: TGTGCCAGCAGTTCACAGGGGTTACACGGCTACACCTTC.

J is TRBJ1-2 and V is TRBV7-2; a weak D match, TRBD1 (6 bases). Trimming took 4 bases from V and 5 from J, leaving 17 bases between them. This CDR3 has 15 amino acids. Germline V gene lookup returns CDR1 SGHTA and CDR2 FQGNSA. This chain's CDR3 is CASSSGQIQGYGYTF. Written as DNA, the CDR3 is TGTGCCAGCAGCTCCGGACAGATCCAGGGTTATGGCTACACCTTC.

V usage is TRBV6-6 and J usage is TRBJ1-1; D is unresolved. The CDR3 totals 13 residues. The germline V gene encodes CDR1 MNHNY and CDR2 SVGAGI (reference sequence). V lost 6 bases to trimming and J lost 7 bases, with 15 bases between them. The CDR3 sequence: CASSSRNKIEAFF. The DNA of the CDR3 is TGTGCCAGCAGCAGTCGTAACAAGATTGAAGCTTTCTTT.

The V and J genes are TRBV29-1 and TRBJ2-1, with 9 bases lining up with TRBD2. CDR1 and CDR2 from the germline V gene are SQVTM and ANQGSEA. CDR3 length equals 16 residues. The trim removed 8 bases at V and 0 bases at J, leaving 11 bases unmatched. CDR3 region: CSTRTRRGGSYNEQFF. DNA for the CDR3: TGCAGCACGCGGACTAGGCGGGGGGGCTCCTACAATGAGCAGTTCTTC.

This clonotype occurred a few times. The gene calls are TRBV9 and TRBJ2-2; no definite D call. V lost 0 bases and J 1 base, leaving 7 bases between the germline ends. Germline loops: CDR1 SGDLS, CDR2 YYNGEE. The CDR3 length is 15 residues. The CDR3 nucleotides are TGTGCCAGCAGCGTAGCTAAGGGGAACACCGGGGAGCTGTTTTTT. It encodes CASSVAKGNTGELFF.

This clonotype was observed at least ten times. V usage is TRBV12-3 or TRBV12-4 and J usage is TRBJ1-2; D is possibly TRBD1 (6 bases). This CDR3 spans 13 amino acids. Trimming took off 4 bases at V and 4 bases at J, with 10 bases between the two ends. The CDR3 sequence is CASSSDRIYGYTF. DNA of the CDR3: TGTGCCAGCAGTTCGGACAGAATCTATGGCTACACCTTC.

The chain links TRBV6-2 or TRBV6-3 to TRBJ2-7; the D call may be TRBD1 or TRBD2 (5 bases each). CDR3 length: 13 residues. Germline V gives CDR1 MNHEY, CDR2 SVGEGT. The germline V and J ends were trimmed by 6 bases and 2 bases, with 11 bases remaining between them. The CDR3 spells CASRAGTPYEQYF. CDR3 bases: TGTGCCAGCAGGGCCGGGACCCCCTACGAGCAGTACTTC.

This clonotype was counted many times. The chain recombines TRBV20-1 with TRBJ1-1; 8 bases are a match to TRBD1. V was clipped by 5 bases and J by 3 bases; unmatched bases: 2. The CDR3 is made up of 12 amino acids. Germline loops: CDR1 DFQATT, CDR2 SNEGSKA (reference sequence). The CDR3, as DNA: TGCAGTGCTGGACAGGGCGACACTGAAGCTTTCTTT. Amino acids: CSAGQGDTEAFF.

In its sample, this clonotype was seen many times. This chain joins TRBV6-5 and TRBJ2-7, with a possible D match to TRBD1 (6 bases). Between the trimmed V and J ends, which lost 0 bases and 3 bases, there was a span of 6 bases. This CDR3 comprises 13 residues. Germline V lookup: CDR1 MNHEY, CDR2 SVGAGI. In nucleotides, the CDR3 is TGTGCCAGCAGTTACTCCAGGGGCTACGAGCAGTACTTC. Translation: CASSYSRGYEQYF.

This clonotype was detected many times. The chain joins TRBV24-1 to TRBJ2-3; D perhaps matches TRBD2 (6 bases). V dropped 4 bases and J dropped 2 bases, with 6 bases sitting between them. The germline gives CDR1 KGHDR, CDR2 SFDVKD. The CDR3 length is 13 residues. CDR3 coding DNA: TGTGCCACCAGTGAGCGGGACACAGATACGCAGTATTTT. It codes for CATSERDTDTQYF.

This clonotype was detected ten times or more. The chain joins TRBV5-1 to TRBJ1-6; D gene unclear. Trimming pared 0 bases from V and 0 bases from J, leaving 10 bases between. Germline V gene data show CDR1 as SGHRS and CDR2 as YFSETQ. The CDR3 has 17 amino acids. CDR3 in DNA: TGCGCCAGCAGCTTGGACAGCTCGAGCTCCTATAATTCACCCCTCCACTTT. This sequence encodes CASSLDSSSSYNSPLHF.

This clonotype was counted at least ten times. The chain joins TRBV14 to TRBJ2-1, with D possibly being TRBD1 (5 bases). The CDR3 spans 13 residues. Trimming took 6 bases from V and 4 from J, leaving 10 bases between them. CDR1 and CDR2 (germline): SGHDN, FVKESK. CDR3 DNA: TGTGCCAGCAGAGGGGTATCTTACAATGAGCAGTTCTTC. Its protein product is CASRGVSYNEQFF.

This clonotype has a count of ten or more. V gene TRBV24-1 combines with J gene TRBJ2-1; the match to TRBD2 covers 13 bases. In germline, CDR1 is KGHDR, CDR2 SFDVKD. V dropped 5 bases and J dropped 8; count of bases not matched to a gene: 20. The CDR3 is 20 residues long. The CDR3 is CATSGLRDGGTSGREDEQFF. Written as DNA, the CDR3 is TGTGCCACCAGTGGATTAAGAGACGGGGGAACTAGCGGGAGGGAAGATGAGCAGTTCTTC.